The 2 T cell receptor beta chains below all came from one sample that was sequenced in a study of PD-1 blockade in classical Hodgkin lymphoma. Sequencing used immunoSEQ multiplex PCR; TCRdb keeps in-frame clones, though not all of them. The sample gives some 23,000 clones, about 76% of which show up once; around a fifth is in the top ten. Autologous stem cell transplantation was followed by relapse in every patient, and brentuximab vedotin exposure varied. The material sequenced was peripheral blood mononuclear cells (PBMCs), taken before the second cycle of nivolumab. The receptor source for this set is a human donor with classical Hodgkin lymphoma.

The rearrangement uses TRBV15 and TRBJ2-7, with D unresolved. In germline, CDR1 is LNHNV, CDR2 YYDKDF (reference sequence). The CDR3 is made up of 16 amino acids. Trimming removed 0 bases from V and 0 bases from J, with 12 bases in between. CDR3 protein: CATSRDTGWDSYEQYF. The CDR3 DNA sequence: TGTGCCACCAGCAGAGATACTGGTTGGGACTCCTACGAGCAGTACTTC.

J is TRBJ1-2 and V is TRBV28, with 8 bases that match TRBD1. V gave up 5 bases and J gave up 6 bases; unmatched junction bases: 11. This CDR3 is built from 15 residues. Germline lookup yields CDR1 MDHEN and CDR2 SYDVKM. The CDR3 coding sequence is TGTGCCAGCAGTCAACCGGGACAGGCTCCGAATGGCTACACCTTC. Encoded protein: CASSQPGQAPNGYTF.